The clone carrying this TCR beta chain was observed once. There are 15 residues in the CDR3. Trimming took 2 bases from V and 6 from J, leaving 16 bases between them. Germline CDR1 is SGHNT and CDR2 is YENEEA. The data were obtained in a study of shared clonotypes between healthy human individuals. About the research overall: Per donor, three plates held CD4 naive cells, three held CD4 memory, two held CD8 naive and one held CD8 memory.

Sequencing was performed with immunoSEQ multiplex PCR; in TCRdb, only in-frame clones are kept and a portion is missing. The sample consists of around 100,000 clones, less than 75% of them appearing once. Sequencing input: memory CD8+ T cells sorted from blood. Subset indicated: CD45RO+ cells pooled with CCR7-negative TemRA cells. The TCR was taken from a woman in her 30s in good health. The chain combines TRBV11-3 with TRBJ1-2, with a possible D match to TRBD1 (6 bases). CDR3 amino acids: CASSLLPQGGDGYTF. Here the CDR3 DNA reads TGTGCCAGCAGCTTACTTCCACAGGGTGGGGATGGCTACACCTTC. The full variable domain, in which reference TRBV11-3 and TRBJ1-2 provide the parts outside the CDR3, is EAGVVQSPRYKIIEKKQPVAFWCNPISGHNTLYWYLQNLGQGPELLIRYENEEAVDDSQLPKDRFSAERLKGVDSTLKIQPAELGDSAVYLCASSLLPQGGDGYTFGSGTRLTVV.